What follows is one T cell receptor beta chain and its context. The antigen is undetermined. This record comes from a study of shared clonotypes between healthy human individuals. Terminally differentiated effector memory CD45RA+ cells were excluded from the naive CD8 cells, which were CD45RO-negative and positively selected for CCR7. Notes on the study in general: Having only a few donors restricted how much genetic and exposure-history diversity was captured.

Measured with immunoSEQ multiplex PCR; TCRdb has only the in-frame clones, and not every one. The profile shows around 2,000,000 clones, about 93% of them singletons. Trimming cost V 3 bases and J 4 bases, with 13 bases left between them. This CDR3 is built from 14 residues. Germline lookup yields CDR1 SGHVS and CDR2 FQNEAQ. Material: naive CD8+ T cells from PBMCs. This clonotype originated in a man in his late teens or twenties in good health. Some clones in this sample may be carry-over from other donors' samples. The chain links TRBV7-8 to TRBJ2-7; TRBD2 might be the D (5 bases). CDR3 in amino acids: CASSFRERPYEQYF. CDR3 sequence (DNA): TGTGCCAGCAGCTTCCGGGAAAGGCCTTACGAGCAGTACTTC. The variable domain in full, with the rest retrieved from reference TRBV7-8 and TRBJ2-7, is GAGVSQSPRYKVAKRGQDVALRCDPISGHVSLFWYQQALGQGPEFLTYFQNEAQLDKSGLPSDRFFAERPEGSVSTLKIQRTQQEDSAVYLCASSFRERPYEQYFGPGTRLTVT.